Each of the 18 T cell receptor beta chains below was sequenced from the same sample in a study of shared clonotypes between healthy human individuals. Data came from immunoSEQ multiplex PCR; TCRdb stores just in-frame clones and leaves some out. The sample has around 2.1 million clones, more than 90% seen once; the top ten hold roughly 0.13%. Sequences were obtained from naive CD4+ T cells sorted from blood. Subset here: CD45RA+ positively selected. The source of these receptors is a man between 18 and 35 years old in good health.

This clone appeared a single time. This sequence joins TRBV19 and TRBJ2-5, with TRBD1 identical over 10 bases. The J segment lost 5 bases and the V segment lost 7 bases, leaving 16 bases of the junction unmatched. Germline V lookup: CDR1 LNHDA, CDR2 SQIVND (reference sequence). The CDR3 is 17 amino acids. In nucleotides, the CDR3 is TGTGCCAGTACGGCGGGGACAGGGGCCGGATTGGGGGAGACCCAGTACTTC. It specifies CASTAGTGAGLGETQYF.

The chain couples TRBV7-2 to TRBJ2-3; tentative D call: TRBD2 (5 bases). Germline values: CDR1 SGHTA, CDR2 FQGNSA. V lost 1 base and J 0 bases, leaving 11 bases between the germline ends. The CDR3 consists of 16 residues. The CDR3 sequence is CASSLEDFYSTDTQYF. CDR3 coding DNA: TGTGCCAGCAGCTTAGAGGACTTTTACAGCACAGATACGCAGTATTTT.

The V and J genes are TRBV6-4 and TRBJ2-7, with D perhaps TRBD1 (6 bases). The length of the CDR3 is 13 residues. The V end was cut by 6 bases, the J end by 4 bases, with 13 bases between. Germline V gene lookup returns CDR1 MRHNA and CDR2 SNTAGT. CDR3 DNA: TGTGCCAGCAGCGGACAGCCGGGATACGAGCAGTACTTC. Protein product: CASSGQPGYEQYF.

This chain links TRBV28 with TRBJ2-2; perhaps TRBD1 as D (5 bases). Trimming stripped 3 bases from V and 2 bases from J, with 10 bases between. The V gene's germline CDR1 is MDHEN and CDR2 SYDVKM. This CDR3 region has 15 residues. The CDR3 DNA reads TGTGCCAGCAGTTTTCAGGGCCTAAACACCGGGGAGCTGTTTTTT. It yields the protein CASSFQGLNTGELFF.

The CDR3 is CASSEVGSKRYGYTF. The CDR3 DNA is TGTGCCAGCAGTGAAGTCGGGAGTAAGCGCTATGGCTACACCTTC. This chain connects TRBV6-1 to TRBJ1-2; D gene unclear. The CDR3 has 15 amino acids. The germline V gene has CDR1 MNHNS and CDR2 SASEGT. V gave up 1 base and J gave up 4 bases, with 13 bases separating them.

J is TRBJ1-1 and V is TRBV9; D gene unclear. CDR3 length: 14 amino acids. V lost 0 bases to trimming and J lost 6 bases, with 12 bases between them. Germline CDR1 is SGDLS and CDR2 is YYNGEE. The CDR3 DNA reads as TGTGCCAGCAGCGTAGGAGGGAAGAAGCCTGAAGCTTTCTTT. It encodes CASSVGGKKPEAFF. Looking up the rest from reference TRBV9 and TRBJ1-1 gives the full variable domain: DSGVTQTPKHLITATGQRVTLRCSPRSGDLSVYWYQQSLDQGLQFLIQYYNGEERAKGNILERFSAQQFPDLHSELNLSSLELGDSALYFCASSVGGKKPEAFFGQGTRLTVV.

The chain links TRBV28 to TRBJ1-2; 7 bases line up with TRBD1. The CDR3 spans 16 residues. The J segment lost 0 bases and the V segment lost 5 bases, leaving 9 bases of the junction unmatched. Looked up from germline, CDR1 is MDHEN and CDR2 is SYDVKM. CDR3 loop: CASSRDRGKSNYGYTF. CDR3 DNA sequence: TGTGCCAGCAGTCGGGACAGAGGAAAGTCTAACTATGGCTACACCTTC.

The rearrangement joins TRBV6-1 to TRBJ1-6; 7 bases are a match to TRBD1. Germline CDR1 MNHNS, CDR2 SASEGT. J lost 7 bases, V lost 5 bases, and 8 bases had no gene match. The CDR3 loop spans 15 amino acids. CDR3 residues: CASSTHRGGNSPLHF. The CDR3 DNA is TGTGCCAGCAGTACCCACAGGGGTGGCAATTCACCCCTCCACTTT.

The count of this clone is one. V gene TRBV27 combines with J gene TRBJ2-7; no definite D call. Germline-derived CDR1 and CDR2 are MNHEY and SMNVEV (reference sequence). The V and J ends lost 2 bases and 0 bases respectively, with 5 bases between them. The CDR3 is 13 residues long. In DNA form, the CDR3 reads TGTGCCAGCAGTTTAACTCCCTCCTACGAGCAGTACTTC. Translating it yields CASSLTPSYEQYF.

As for this clone: Other DNA variants within this sample encode the same CDR3. V gene TRBV5-6 combines with J gene TRBJ1-6, with D possibly TRBD1 on 5 matching bases. Germline V gives CDR1 SGHDT, CDR2 YYEEEE. The CDR3 runs to 15 residues. Trimming took 3 bases from V and 0 from J, leaving 7 bases between them. This CDR3 reads CASSSRDSYNSPLHF. The CDR3 DNA is TGTGCCAGCAGCTCCAGGGACTCCTATAATTCACCCCTCCACTTT.

The chain uses TRBV29-1 and TRBJ2-1; 12 positions agree with TRBD2. V lost 5 bases, J lost 7 bases, and 9 bases stayed unmatched. The CDR3 covers 15 residues. Looked up from germline, CDR1 is SQVTM and CDR2 is ANQGSEA. CDR3 DNA: TGCAGCGTTCTCGGACTAGCGGGAATGAGGAATGAGCAGTTCTTC. It yields the protein CSVLGLAGMRNEQFF.

The chain carries TRBV19 and TRBJ1-5; D not resolved. From germline, CDR1 is LNHDA and CDR2 SQIVND (reference sequence). V dropped 3 bases and J dropped 6 bases, with 6 bases sitting between them. The CDR3 covers 12 residues. CDR3 loop: CASSMEGQPQHF. CDR3 sequence (DNA): TGTGCCAGTAGTATGGAAGGTCAGCCCCAGCATTTT.

The chain has TRBV21-1 and TRBJ2-7; no check of the table's D call, TRBD2, against the DNA was made. TRBV21-1 is a listed pseudogene. The CDR3 is 15 residues long. CDR3 loop: CASSKALAWAHEQYF. In nucleotides, the CDR3 is TGTGCCAGCAGCAAAGCGCTAGCGTGGGCCCACGAGCAGTACTTC.

The chain carries TRBV27 and TRBJ1-2; the match to TRBD1 covers 8 bases. V was clipped by 4 bases and J by 7 bases; unmatched bases: 8. The germline V gene has CDR1 MNHEY and CDR2 SMNVEV (reference sequence). CDR3 length equals 14 residues. CDR3 region: CASSSLDRVSGYTF. In DNA, the CDR3 is TGTGCCAGCAGTTCCTTGGACAGGGTCTCTGGCTACACCTTC.

This clone showed up just once. V gene TRBV6-5 combines with J gene TRBJ2-5, with a tentative D call TRBD1 (6 bases). The V end lost 5 bases, the J end lost 4 bases, and 17 bases lay between the germline ends. This CDR3 has 15 residues. CDR1 and CDR2 (germline): MNHEY, SVGAGI. CDR3 nucleotides: TGTGCCAGCAGTGCCGAGGGGGTTAGGCTAGAGACCCAGTACTTC. Amino acid sequence: CASSAEGVRLETQYF.

The chain uses TRBV6-5 and TRBJ1-4, with no clear D. Germline CDR1 reads MNHEY; CDR2 reads SVGAGI. Trimming removed 8 bases at V and 8 bases at J, with 12 bases between. This CDR3 has 12 amino acids. For the CDR3, the DNA is TGTGCCAGCGGGCGGGGTTGGGAAAAACTGTTTTTT. It encodes CASGRGWEKLFF.

Only a few counts were recorded for this clone. The chain is built from TRBV19 and TRBJ1-6; D gene ambiguous. This CDR3 contains 14 residues. V shed 7 bases and J shed 9 bases, with 16 bases lying between them. Germline V gives CDR1 LNHDA, CDR2 SQIVND (reference sequence). The CDR3 spells CASTAGPGRSPLHF. The CDR3 nucleotides read TGTGCCAGTACCGCAGGACCCGGGCGTTCACCCCTCCACTTT.

The chain employs TRBV10-3 and TRBJ2-7; TRBD1 aligns across 8 bases. Germline CDR1 is ENHRY and CDR2 is SYGVKD. Trimming at V came to 2 bases and at J to 3 bases, leaving 6 bases not matched to a gene. The CDR3 consists of 15 residues. The CDR3 region has the DNA TGTGCCATCAGTGAGGCCCCAGGGGGCAGCTACGAGCAGTACTTC. Translating it yields CAISEAPGGSYEQYF.